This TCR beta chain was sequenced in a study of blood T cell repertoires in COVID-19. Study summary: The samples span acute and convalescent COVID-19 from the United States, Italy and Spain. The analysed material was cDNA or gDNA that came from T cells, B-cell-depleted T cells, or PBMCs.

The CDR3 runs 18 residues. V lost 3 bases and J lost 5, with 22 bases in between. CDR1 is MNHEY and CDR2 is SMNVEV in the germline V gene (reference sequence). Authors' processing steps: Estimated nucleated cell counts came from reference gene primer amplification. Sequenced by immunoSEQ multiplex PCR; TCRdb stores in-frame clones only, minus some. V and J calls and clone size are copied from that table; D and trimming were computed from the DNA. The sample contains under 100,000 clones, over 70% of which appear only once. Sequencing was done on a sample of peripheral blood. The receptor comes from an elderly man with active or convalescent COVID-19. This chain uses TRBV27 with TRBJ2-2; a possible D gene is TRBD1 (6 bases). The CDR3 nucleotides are TGTGCCAGCAGTTTGGCCACAACAGGGTCTGGGGGTACCGGGGAGCTGTTTTTT. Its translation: CASSLATTGSGGTGELFF.